These 11 T cell receptor beta chains originate from one sample sequenced in a study of CD8 T cells in Susac syndrome. RNA was extracted with the RNeasy kit, and a quantity of about 0.45 to 1 ug was reverse transcribed using random hexamers. One entry per CDR3 protein, called by TCRdb with MiXCR from the immunoSEQ multiplex PCR reads. Of under 150,000 distinct CDR3 sequences listed, over 75% were seen once; the top ten hold roughly 0.5%. The sequenced sample consisted of CD8+ T cells from PBMCs. Receptors originate from a human donor with multiple sclerosis.

This clonotype has only a few counts. The chain couples TRBV27 to TRBJ2-7; D may be TRBD1 (6 bases). Germline V gene sequence: CDR1 MNHEY, CDR2 SMNVEV (reference sequence). Trimming removed 2 bases from V and 7 bases from J, with 15 bases in between. The CDR3 loop spans 14 amino acids. CDR3: CASSLGGPKTEQYF. In nucleotides, the CDR3 is TGTGCCAGCAGTTTAGGGGGCCCCAAGACAGAGCAGTACTTC.

This rearrangement joins TRBV30 to TRBJ1-1, with TRBD1 as a possible D gene (5 bases). CDR1 and CDR2 from the germline V gene are GTSNPN and SVGIG (reference sequence). CDR3 size: 14 residues. Between the trimmed V and J ends, which lost 0 bases and 4 bases, there was a span of 12 bases. The CDR3 bases are TGTGCCTGGAGTGTCAGCAGGGTGGGCACTGAAGCTTTCTTT. Protein: CAWSVSRVGTEAFF.

The rearrangement uses TRBV4-1 and TRBJ2-7, with D maybe TRBD2 (7 bases). Germline assignment: CDR1 MGHRA and CDR2 YSYEKL. Trimming cost V 0 bases and J 2 bases, with 14 bases left between them. The CDR3 contains 16 residues. The CDR3 DNA sequence: TGCGCCAGCAGCCAAGAGGGGGGGGCGCCAACCTACGAGCAGTACTTC. It translates to CASSQEGGAPTYEQYF.

The chain joins TRBV4-1 to TRBJ2-3; 8 bases are a match to TRBD2. This CDR3 is built from 16 residues. CDR1 MGHRA and CDR2 YSYEKL come from the germline V gene. With V trimmed by 4 bases and J by 5 bases, 11 bases remained unmatched. CDR3 bases: TGCGCCAGCAGCCCGGCCCCTGCGGGGGGAAGAGATACGCAGTATTTT. Its translation: CASSPAPAGGRDTQYF.

This clonotype was observed once. The chain links TRBV29-1 to TRBJ1-2, with TRBD1 matching over 9 bases. Germline lookup yields CDR1 SQVTM and CDR2 ANQGSEA. J was trimmed by 8 bases and V by 4 bases; bases with no gene match: 5. The length of the CDR3 is 12 residues. Written as DNA, the CDR3 is TGCAGCGTTGTGGGGACAGGGATCGGCTACACCTTC. This encodes CSVVGTGIGYTF. Using reference TRBV29-1 and TRBJ1-2 for the parts outside the CDR3, the full variable domain is SAVISQKPSRDICQRGTSLTIQCQVDSQVTMMFWYRQQPGQSLTLIATANQGSEATYESGFVIDKFPISRPNLTFSTLTVSNMSPEDSSIYLCSVVGTGIGYTFGSGTRLTVV.

This chain uses TRBV18 with TRBJ2-1; D gene unclear. The V gene lost 6 bases and the J gene lost 3 bases, with 12 bases spanning the gap. Germline V gene sequence: CDR1 KGHSH, CDR2 LQKENI. This CDR3 spans 14 amino acids. The DNA for the CDR3 is TGTGCCAGCTCCCAAAACGATCACTACAATGAGCAGTTCTTC. It specifies CASSQNDHYNEQFF.

This chain connects TRBV4-1 to TRBJ2-5; D is ambiguous. CDR1 is MGHRA and CDR2 is YSYEKL in the germline V gene. CDR3 size: 14 residues. V shed 0 bases and J shed 4 bases, with 9 bases lying between them. The CDR3 sequence: CASSQDGPGETQYF. Here the CDR3 DNA reads TGCGCCAGCAGCCAAGATGGCCCAGGAGAGACCCAGTACTTC.

The chain is built from TRBV20-1 and TRBJ2-7; D perhaps matches TRBD1 (6 bases). Trimming removed 3 bases at V and 6 bases at J, with 18 bases between. The length of the CDR3 is 14 residues. Germline-derived CDR1 and CDR2 are DFQATT and SNEGSKA (reference sequence). The CDR3 loop reads CSARGAHDLVEQYF. CDR3 coding DNA: TGCAGTGCTAGGGGGGCCCACGATCTCGTCGAGCAGTACTTC.

This chain connects TRBV7-9 to TRBJ1-2, with a possible D match to TRBD1 (5 bases). The CDR3 is made up of 14 amino acids. CDR1 is SEHNR and CDR2 is FQNEAQ in the germline V gene (reference sequence). With 3 bases removed from V and 2 bases from J, the gap between germline ends came to 10 bases. The CDR3 spells CASSFLEGNYGYTF. CDR3 in DNA: TGTGCCAGCAGCTTTTTGGAGGGGAACTATGGCTACACCTTC.

This chain links TRBV7-9 with TRBJ2-2; D unresolved. Germline V gene data show CDR1 as SEHNR and CDR2 as FQNEAQ (reference sequence). The CDR3 spans 13 residues. Deletions cut 7 bases from V and 1 base from J, with 7 bases between. The CDR3 loop is CASTPENTGELFF. The DNA of the CDR3 is TGTGCCAGCACCCCAGAGAACACCGGGGAGCTGTTTTTT.

The chain uses TRBV7-9 and TRBJ2-1; TRBD1 matches 10 bases. CDR3 length: 16 residues. Germline V CDR1 and CDR2: SEHNR, FQNEAQ (reference sequence). Trimming removed 5 bases from V and 9 bases from J; junction bases left unmatched: 13. The CDR3 sequence: CASSLERDRGSVEQFF. CDR3 sequence (DNA): TGTGCCAGCAGCCTCGAGCGGGACAGGGGTTCGGTTGAGCAGTTCTTC.